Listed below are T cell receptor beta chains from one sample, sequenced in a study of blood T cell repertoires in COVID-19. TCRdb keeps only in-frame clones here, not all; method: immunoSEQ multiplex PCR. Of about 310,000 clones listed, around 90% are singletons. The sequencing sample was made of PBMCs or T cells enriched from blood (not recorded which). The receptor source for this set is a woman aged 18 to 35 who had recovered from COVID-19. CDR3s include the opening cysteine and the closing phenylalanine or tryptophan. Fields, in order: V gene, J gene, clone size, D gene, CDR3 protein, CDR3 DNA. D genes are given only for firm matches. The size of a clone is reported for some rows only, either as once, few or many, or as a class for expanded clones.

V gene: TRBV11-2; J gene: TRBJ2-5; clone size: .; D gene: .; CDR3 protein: CASSLGKGGYQETQYF; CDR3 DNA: TGTGCCAGCAGCTTAGGGAAGGGGGGGTACCAAGAGACCCAGTACTTC
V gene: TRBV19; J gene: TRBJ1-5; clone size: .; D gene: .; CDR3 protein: CARNRDKGLGPQHF; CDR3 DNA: TGTGCCAGGAACCGGGACAAGGGTTTAGGGCCCCAGCATTTT
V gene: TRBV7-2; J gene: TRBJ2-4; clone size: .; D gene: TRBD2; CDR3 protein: CASSLLSGRVGAKNIQYF; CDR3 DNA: TGTGCCAGCAGCTTATTGAGCGGGAGGGTAGGAGCCAAAAACATTCAGTACTTC
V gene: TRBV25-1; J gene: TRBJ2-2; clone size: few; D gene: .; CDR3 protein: CASSLNTGELFF; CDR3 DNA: TGTGCCAGCAGTCTTAACACCGGGGAGCTGTTTTTT
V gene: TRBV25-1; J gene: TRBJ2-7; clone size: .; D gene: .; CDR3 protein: CASSQTDRHEQYF; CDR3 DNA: TGTGCCAGCAGCCAGACAGATCGCCACGAGCAGTACTTC
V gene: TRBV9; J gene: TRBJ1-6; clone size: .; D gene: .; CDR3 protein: CASSVGTSNSPLHF; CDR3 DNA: TGTGCCAGCAGCGTAGGGACATCCAATTCACCCCTCCACTTT
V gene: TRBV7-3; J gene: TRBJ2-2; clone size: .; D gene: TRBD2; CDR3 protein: CASSLRGTSYTGELFF; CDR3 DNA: TGTGCCAGCAGCTTACGAGGGACTAGCTACACCGGGGAGCTGTTTTTT
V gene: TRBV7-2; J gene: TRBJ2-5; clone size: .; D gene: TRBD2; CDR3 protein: CASSPRPTKRGGRYGTQYF; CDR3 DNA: TGTGCCAGCAGCCCTAGACCCACAAAGCGGGGGGGCCGTTACGGGACCCAGTACTTC
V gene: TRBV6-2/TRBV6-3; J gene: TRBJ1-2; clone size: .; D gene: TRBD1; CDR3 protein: CASSQAGTGFRGYTF; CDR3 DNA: TGTGCCAGCAGTCAAGCCGGGACAGGGTTTCGTGGCTACACCTTC
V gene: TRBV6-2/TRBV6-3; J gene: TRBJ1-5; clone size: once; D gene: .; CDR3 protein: CASSYISTVAQPQHF; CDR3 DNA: TGTGCCAGCAGTTACATCTCCACGGTAGCTCAGCCCCAGCATTTT
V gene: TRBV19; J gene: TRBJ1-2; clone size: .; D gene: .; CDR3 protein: CASISTGTNYGYTF; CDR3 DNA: TGTGCCAGTATTTCGACAGGAACTAACTATGGCTACACCTTC
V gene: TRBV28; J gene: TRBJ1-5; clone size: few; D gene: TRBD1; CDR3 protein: CASRNTGGPNQPQHF; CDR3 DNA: TGTGCCAGCAGAAATACAGGGGGCCCCAATCAGCCCCAGCATTTT
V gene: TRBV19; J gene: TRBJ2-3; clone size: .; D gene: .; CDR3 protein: CASSISSYSTDTQYF; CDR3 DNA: TGTGCCAGTAGTATATCGAGTTATAGCACAGATACGCAGTATTTT
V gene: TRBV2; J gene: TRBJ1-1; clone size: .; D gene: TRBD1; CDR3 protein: CAIQVQGARTEAFF; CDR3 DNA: TGTGCCATTCAAGTACAGGGGGCTAGAACTGAAGCTTTCTTT
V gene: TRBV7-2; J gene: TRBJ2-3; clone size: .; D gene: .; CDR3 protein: CASSLGHSTDTQYF; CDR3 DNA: TGTGCCAGCAGCTTAGGACACAGCACAGATACGCAGTATTTT
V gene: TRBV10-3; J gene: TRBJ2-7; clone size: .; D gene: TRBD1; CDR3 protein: CAISDEGAPTYEQYF; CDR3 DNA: TGTGCCATCAGTGACGAGGGGGCACCCACCTACGAGCAGTACTTC
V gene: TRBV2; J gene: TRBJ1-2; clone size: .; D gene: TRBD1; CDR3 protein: CASSALTGGGYTF; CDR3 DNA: TGTGCCAGCAGTGCCCTGACAGGGGGTGGCTACACCTTC
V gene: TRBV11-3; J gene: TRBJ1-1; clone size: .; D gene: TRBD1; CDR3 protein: CASGQGLNGEAFF; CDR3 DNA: TGTGCCAGCGGACAGGGTCTGAACGGTGAAGCTTTCTTT
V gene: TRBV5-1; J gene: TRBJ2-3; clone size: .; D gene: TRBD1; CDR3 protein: CASSGGQMNTDTQYF; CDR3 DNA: TGCGCCAGCAGCGGGGGACAGATGAACACAGATACGCAGTATTTT
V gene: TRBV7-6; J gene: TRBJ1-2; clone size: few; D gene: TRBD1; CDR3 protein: CASSQRPGQGAAYGYTF; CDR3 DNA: TGTGCCAGCAGCCAGAGGCCGGGACAGGGGGCTGCGTATGGCTACACCTTC
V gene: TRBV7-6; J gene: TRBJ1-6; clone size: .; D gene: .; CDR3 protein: CASSLINSPLHF; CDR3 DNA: TGTGCCAGCAGCCTTATTAATTCACCCCTCCACTTT
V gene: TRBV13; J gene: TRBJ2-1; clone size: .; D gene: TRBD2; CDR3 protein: CASSSGTSGGARFF; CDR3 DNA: TGTGCCAGCAGCTCCGGGACTAGCGGGGGGGCTAGGTTCTTC
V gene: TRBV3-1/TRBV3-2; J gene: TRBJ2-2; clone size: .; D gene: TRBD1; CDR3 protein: CASSRQGFGTGELFF; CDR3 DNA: TGTGCCAGCAGCCGACAGGGGTTCGGGACCGGGGAGCTGTTTTTT
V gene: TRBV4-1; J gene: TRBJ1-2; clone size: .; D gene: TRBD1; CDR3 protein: CASSKTGGGYGYTF; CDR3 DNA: TGCGCCAGCAGCAAAACAGGGGGAGGCTATGGCTACACCTTC
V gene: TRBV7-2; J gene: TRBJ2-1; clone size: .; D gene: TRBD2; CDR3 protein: CASSSPGLALKQFF; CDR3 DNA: TGTGCCAGCAGCTCCCCGGGACTAGCGTTGAAGCAGTTCTTC
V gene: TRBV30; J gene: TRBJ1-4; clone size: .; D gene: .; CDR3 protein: CAWSVGTNEKLFF; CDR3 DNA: TGTGCCTGGAGTGTCGGAACTAATGAAAAACTGTTTTTT
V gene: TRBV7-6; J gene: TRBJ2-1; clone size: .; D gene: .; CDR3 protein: CASSYPGNPIDEQFF; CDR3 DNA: TGTGCCAGCAGCTACCCAGGAAACCCAATAGATGAGCAGTTCTTC
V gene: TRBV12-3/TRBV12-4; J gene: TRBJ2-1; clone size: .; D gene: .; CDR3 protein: CASSLVSGGQFF; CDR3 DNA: TGTGCCAGCAGTTTAGTTTCGGGGGGCCAGTTCTTC
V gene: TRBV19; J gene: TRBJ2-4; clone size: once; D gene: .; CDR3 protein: CASSIGPHKNIQYF; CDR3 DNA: TGTGCCAGTAGTATAGGTCCCCACAAAAACATTCAGTACTTC
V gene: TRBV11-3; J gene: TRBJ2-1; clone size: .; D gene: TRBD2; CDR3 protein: CASSLGLASLNEQFF; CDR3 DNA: TGTGCCAGCAGCTTAGGACTAGCGAGCCTCAATGAGCAGTTCTTC
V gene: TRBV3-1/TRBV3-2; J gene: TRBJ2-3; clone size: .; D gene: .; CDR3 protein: CASSPRYQAQGTDTQYF; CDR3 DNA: TGTGCCAGCAGCCCTCGATACCAAGCCCAGGGCACAGATACGCAGTATTTT
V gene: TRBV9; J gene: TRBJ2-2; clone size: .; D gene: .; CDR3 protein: CASSVGVRENTGELFF; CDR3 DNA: TGTGCCAGCAGCGTAGGGGTTCGGGAGAACACCGGGGAGCTGTTTTTT
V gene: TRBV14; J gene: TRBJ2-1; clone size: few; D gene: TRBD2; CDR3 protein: CASSQDPFTRGGEQFF; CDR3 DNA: TGTGCCAGCAGCCAAGACCCGTTCACCCGGGGAGGGGAGCAGTTCTTC
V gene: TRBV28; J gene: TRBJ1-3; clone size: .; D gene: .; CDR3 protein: CASLTGAAWARNTIYF; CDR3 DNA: TGTGCCAGCCTTACTGGGGCGGCTTGGGCCAGAAACACCATATATTTT
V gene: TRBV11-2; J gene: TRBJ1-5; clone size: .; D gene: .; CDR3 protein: CASSLALPPSPQHF; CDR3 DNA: TGTGCCAGCAGCTTAGCCCTACCCCCGTCGCCCCAGCATTTT
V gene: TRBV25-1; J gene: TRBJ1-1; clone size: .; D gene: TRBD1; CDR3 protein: CASSDRTGVNSGEAFF; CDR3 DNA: TGTGCCAGCAGTGACCGGACAGGGGTTAACTCCGGTGAAGCTTTCTTT
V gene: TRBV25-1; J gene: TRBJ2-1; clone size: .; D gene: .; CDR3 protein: CASSEYEAGTNNEQFF; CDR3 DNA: TGTGCCAGCAGTGAATATGAAGCGGGCACCAACAATGAGCAGTTCTTC
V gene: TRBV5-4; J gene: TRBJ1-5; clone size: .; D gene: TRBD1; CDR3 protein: CASSLSLGQGSLGPQHF; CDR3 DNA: TGTGCCAGCAGCTTGAGCCTGGGACAGGGATCGTTAGGGCCCCAGCATTTT
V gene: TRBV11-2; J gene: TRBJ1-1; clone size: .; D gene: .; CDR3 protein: CASSLGANTEAFF; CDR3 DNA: TGTGCCAGCAGCTTAGGGGCTAACACTGAAGCTTTCTTT